Below are 10 T cell receptor beta chains sequenced from a single sample in a study of blood T cell repertoires in COVID-19. Here immunoSEQ multiplex PCR was the method, and the copy in TCRdb shows in-frame clones only, minus some. The table lists more than 150,000 clones, around 82% of them singletons, with roughly an eighth in the top ten. The sequencing sample was made of peripheral blood. The receptors were sampled from a man aged 18 to 30 with active or convalescent COVID-19.

The chain employs TRBV5-1 and TRBJ2-3; 9 positions match TRBD2. CDR3 size: 15 residues. Germline-derived CDR1 and CDR2 are SGHRS and YFSETQ. V shed 0 bases and J 4 bases; nucleotides not matched to a gene: 3. The CDR3 protein is CASSLVAGVSDTQYF. The CDR3 region has the DNA TGCGCCAGCAGCTTGGTAGCGGGAGTCTCAGATACGCAGTATTTT.

The chain uses TRBV3-1 (or the pseudogene TRBV3-2) and TRBJ2-1; 8 bases map to TRBD1. The CDR3 contains 14 residues. Germline V gene data show CDR1 as LGHDT and CDR2 as YNNKEL (reference sequence). V dropped 0 bases and J dropped 9; count of bases not matched to a gene: 4. The CDR3 nucleotides are TGTGCCAGCAGCCAAGATCCCAGGGGGCTTGAGCAGTTCTTC. Protein sequence: CASSQDPRGLEQFF.

A single count supports this clone. V usage is TRBV10-3 and J usage is TRBJ2-7; the match to TRBD2 covers 12 bases. The trim removed 4 bases at V and 0 bases at J, leaving 4 bases unmatched. The CDR3 contains 16 residues. The V gene's germline CDR1 is ENHRY and CDR2 SYGVKD. Here the CDR3 reads CAISGLAGAASYEQYF. CDR3 sequence (DNA): TGTGCCATCAGTGGACTAGCGGGAGCCGCCTCCTACGAGCAGTACTTC.

The chain's CDR3 is CASSYFDRAGYEQYF. The DNA for the CDR3 is TGTGCCAGCAGTTACTTCGACAGGGCAGGGTACGAGCAGTACTTC. V gene TRBV6-6 combines with J gene TRBJ2-7; 7 bases are a match to TRBD1. V dropped 1 base and J dropped 4; count of bases not matched to a gene: 7. The CDR3 spans 15 residues. Germline V gene sequence: CDR1 MNHNY, CDR2 SVGAGI (reference sequence).

The V call is TRBV7-8, the J call TRBJ1-1; unclear D gene. The CDR3 totals 15 residues. V lost 4 bases and J lost 1, with 13 bases in between. Germline V gives CDR1 SGHVS, CDR2 FQNEAQ. The chain's CDR3 is CASSSRPNGNTEAFF. The DNA for the CDR3 is TGTGCCAGCAGCTCCAGGCCGAACGGGAACACTGAAGCTTTCTTT.

The chain carries TRBV11-2 and TRBJ1-6; possible D gene TRBD1, 6 bases. V was cut by 5 bases and J by 4 bases, with 15 bases left in between. CDR3 length: 16 residues. Germline CDR1 reads SGHAT; CDR2 reads FQNNGV. CDR3 bases: TGTGCCAGCAGCCCTTTGCGACAGGATTATAATTCACCCCTCCACTTT. Protein product: CASSPLRQDYNSPLHF.

The chain links TRBV2 to TRBJ2-1; maybe TRBD2 (6 bases). The CDR3 runs to 13 residues. V lost 7 bases to trimming and J lost 4 bases, with 11 bases between them. Germline-derived CDR1 and CDR2 are SNHLY and FYNNEI. The CDR3 DNA reads TGTGCCAGCACTGTGGAGGGTTACAATGAGCAGTTCTTC. Encoded protein: CASTVEGYNEQFF.

This clone was detected once. V usage is TRBV3-1 (or the pseudogene TRBV3-2) and J usage is TRBJ2-7, with a tentative D call TRBD1 (5 bases). Germline V gene sequence: CDR1 LGHDT, CDR2 YNNKEL (reference sequence). This CDR3 has 17 amino acids. The V gene lost 2 bases and the J gene lost 2 bases, with 19 bases spanning the gap. Here the CDR3 DNA reads TGTGCCAGCAGCCAAAGGGCCCCAGGGCAAATAACCTACGAGCAGTACTTC. Protein: CASSQRAPGQITYEQYF.

This chain joins TRBV7-3 and TRBJ2-2; tentatively, D is TRBD2 (6 bases). V lost 0 bases, J lost 5 bases, and 10 bases lay in between. CDR1 SGHTA and CDR2 FQGTGA come from the germline V gene. The CDR3 totals 15 residues. For the CDR3, the DNA is TGTGCCAGCAGCTTAACCCCCCTAGCGACCGGGGAGCTGTTTTTT. It yields the protein CASSLTPLATGELFF.

This chain joins TRBV7-9 and TRBJ2-7, with 8 positions matching TRBD1. The germline V gene has CDR1 SEHNR and CDR2 FQNEAQ (reference sequence). CDR3 length: 15 residues. Trimming at V came to 5 bases and at J to 2 bases, leaving 8 bases not matched to a gene. CDR3 in DNA: TGTGCCAGCAGCCGACTCGACAGGGGACCCTACGAGCAGTACTTC. Translated, it gives CASSRLDRGPYEQYF.